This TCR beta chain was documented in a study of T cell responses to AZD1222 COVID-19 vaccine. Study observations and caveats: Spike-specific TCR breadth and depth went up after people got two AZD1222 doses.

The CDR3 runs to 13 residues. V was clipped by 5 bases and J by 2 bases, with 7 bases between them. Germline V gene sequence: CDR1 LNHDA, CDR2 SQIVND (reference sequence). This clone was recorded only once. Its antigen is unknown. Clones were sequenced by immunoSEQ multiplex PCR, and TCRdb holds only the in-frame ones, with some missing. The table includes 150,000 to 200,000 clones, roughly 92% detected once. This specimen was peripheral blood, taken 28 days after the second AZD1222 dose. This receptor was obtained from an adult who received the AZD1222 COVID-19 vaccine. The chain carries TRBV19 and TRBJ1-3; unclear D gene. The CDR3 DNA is TGTGCCAGTAGTGAGACTCCTGGAAACACCATATATTTT. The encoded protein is CASSETPGNTIYF.